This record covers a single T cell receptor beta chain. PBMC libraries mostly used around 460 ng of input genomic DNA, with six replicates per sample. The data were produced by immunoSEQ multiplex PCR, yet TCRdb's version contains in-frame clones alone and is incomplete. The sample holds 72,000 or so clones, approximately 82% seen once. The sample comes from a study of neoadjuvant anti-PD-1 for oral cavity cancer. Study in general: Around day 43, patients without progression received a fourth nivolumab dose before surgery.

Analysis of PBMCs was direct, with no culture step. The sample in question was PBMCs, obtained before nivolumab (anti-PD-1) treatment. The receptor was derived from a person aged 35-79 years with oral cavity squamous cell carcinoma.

The CDR3 is CASNRAWTGELFF. The DNA of the CDR3 is TGTGCCAGTAACAGGGCGTGGACCGGGGAGCTGTTTTTT. The chain has TRBV19 and TRBJ2-2, with D possibly TRBD1 on 6 matching bases. CDR1 is LNHDA and CDR2 is SQIVND in the germline V gene (reference sequence). The CDR3 runs 13 residues. V dropped 7 bases and J dropped 5 bases, with 11 bases sitting between them.